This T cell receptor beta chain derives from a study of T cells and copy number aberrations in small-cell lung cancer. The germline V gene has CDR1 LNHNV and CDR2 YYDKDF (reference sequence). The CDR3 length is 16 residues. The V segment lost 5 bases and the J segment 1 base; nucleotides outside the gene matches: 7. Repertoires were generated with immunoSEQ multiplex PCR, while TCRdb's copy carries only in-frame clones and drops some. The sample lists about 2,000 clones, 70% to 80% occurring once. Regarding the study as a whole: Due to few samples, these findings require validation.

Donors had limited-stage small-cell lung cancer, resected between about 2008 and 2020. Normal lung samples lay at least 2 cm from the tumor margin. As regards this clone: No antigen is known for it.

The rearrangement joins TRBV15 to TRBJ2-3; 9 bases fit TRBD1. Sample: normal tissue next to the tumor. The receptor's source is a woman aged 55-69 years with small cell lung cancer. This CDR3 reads CATSGRRTGGTDTQYF. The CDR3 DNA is TGTGCCACCAGCGGGAGAAGGACAGGGGGCACAGATACGCAGTATTTT.